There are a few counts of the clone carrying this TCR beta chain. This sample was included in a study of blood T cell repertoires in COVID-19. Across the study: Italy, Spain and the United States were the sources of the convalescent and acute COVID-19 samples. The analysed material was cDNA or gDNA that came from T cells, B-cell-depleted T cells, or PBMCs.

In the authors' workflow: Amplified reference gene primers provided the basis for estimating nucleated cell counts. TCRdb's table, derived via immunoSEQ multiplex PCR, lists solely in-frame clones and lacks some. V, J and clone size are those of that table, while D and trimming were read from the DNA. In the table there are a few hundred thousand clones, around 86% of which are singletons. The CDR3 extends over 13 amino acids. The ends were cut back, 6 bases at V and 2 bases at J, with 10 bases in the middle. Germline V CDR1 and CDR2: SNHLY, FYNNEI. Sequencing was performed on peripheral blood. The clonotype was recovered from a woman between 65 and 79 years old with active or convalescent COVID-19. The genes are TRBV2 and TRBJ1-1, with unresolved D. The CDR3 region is CASSPHSNTEAFF. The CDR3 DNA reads TGTGCCAGCAGCCCGCACTCCAACACTGAAGCTTTCTTT.